The source of this T cell receptor (beta chain) is a study of technical replicates of blood from four donors (TCRdb year 2017). Taken from the germline V gene, the CDR1 and CDR2 loops are SGHTS and YDEGEE. V is trimmed back by 7 bases and J by 2 bases, and the junction contains 9 bases that no gene match accounts for. Including cysteine and phenylalanine, the CDR3 has 16 amino acids. Just the 48-base CDR3 DNA is kept, in frame starting at base 1. Library creation used the immunoSEQ multiplex PCR assay. In TCRdb, the immuneACCESS table is reduced to in-frame sequences with V and J assigned. These tables do not hold every clone; where another copy was compared, an unresolved V gene accounts for under half, and the others remain unexplained. This sample comprises about 100,000 clones, approximately 95% of them detected only once. Clones ranked in the top ten supply around 0.3% of the sample. On this clone: Its antigen remains undetermined. Base quality data are lacking; no much larger clone is found one base away.

This sequence uses TRBV5-8 and TRBJ2-6; a stretch of 7 junction bases matches TRBD1. The sequence came from a human donor in good health. The sample taken for sequencing was T cells isolated from PBMCs. This receptor has the CDR3 CASEGEGATGANVLTF. The DNA is TGTGCCAGCGAGGGCGAGGGGGCCACTGGGGCCAACGTCCTGACTTTC.